Below, 17 T cell receptor beta chains from the same sample are listed, as sequenced in a study of blood T cells in healthy people across ages. PCR was performed a second time for about 6 to 11 cycles using a sample-barcoded 5' primer and a J-beta primer mix. TCRdb itself ran the 5' RACE reads through MiXCR, one entry per CDR3 protein. The sample carries about 800,000 distinct CDR3 sequences, less than 60% recorded once. Sequenced: blood. These receptors came from a man older than 75 in good health.

The J gene is TRBJ1-2, the V gene TRBV9; no clear D gene. Germline V gene sequence: CDR1 SGDLS, CDR2 YYNGEE. Trimming shortened V by 0 bases and J by 2 bases, and 11 bases separated the two germline ends. The CDR3 consists of 15 residues. The CDR3 bases are TGTGCCAGCAGCGTAGCTGAGGCAGGAAACTATGGCTACACCTTC. Its protein product is CASSVAEAGNYGYTF.

This clonotype was recorded a few times. The chain links TRBV10-3 to TRBJ2-5, with D perhaps matching TRBD1 (6 bases). Between the trimmed V and J ends, which lost 4 bases and 0 bases, there was a span of 9 bases. The CDR3 covers 14 residues. In germline, CDR1 is ENHRY, CDR2 SYGVKD. CDR3 nucleotide sequence: TGTGCCATCAGTGCAGGGGCGAACCAAGAGACCCAGTACTTC. Protein product: CAISAGANQETQYF.

The rearrangement joins TRBV27 to TRBJ2-3; 7 bases match TRBD2. Germline lookup yields CDR1 MNHEY and CDR2 SMNVEV (reference sequence). V gave up 6 bases and J gave up 0 bases; unmatched junction bases: 9. There are 16 residues in the CDR3. Written as DNA, the CDR3 is TGTGCCAGCAGCTACCGAAGCGGGACTAGCACAGATACGCAGTATTTT. Protein: CASSYRSGTSTDTQYF.

This clonotype appeared a few times. This sequence joins TRBV5-1 and TRBJ2-7; D ambiguous. V was pared by 0 bases and J by 5 bases, with 12 bases between. The CDR3 runs 14 residues. Germline V gene data show CDR1 as SGHRS and CDR2 as YFSETQ. The CDR3 region is CASSLDAFANEQYF. In nucleotides, the CDR3 is TGCGCCAGCAGCTTGGATGCCTTCGCGAACGAGCAGTACTTC.

The chain is built from TRBV25-1 and TRBJ2-3, with 8 bases aligning to TRBD1. Germline CDR1 MGHDK, CDR2 SYGVNS. Germline trimming cut 0 bases from V and 4 bases from J; bases unmatched to any gene: 9. This CDR3 spans 17 amino acids. The CDR3 loop reads CASSEYTDRGLADTQYF. In DNA, the CDR3 is TGTGCCAGCAGTGAATATACCGACAGGGGCTTAGCAGATACGCAGTATTTT. Full variable domain (remainder filled in from reference TRBV25-1 and TRBJ2-3): EADIYQTPRYLVIGTGKKITLECSQTMGHDKMYWYQQDPGMELHLIHYSYGVNSTEKGDLSSESTVSRIRTEHFPLTLESARPSHTSQYLCASSEYTDRGLADTQYFGPGTRLTVL.

In this sample, this clonotype turned up once. The chain carries TRBV29-1 and TRBJ2-7, with 9 positions matching TRBD1. The J segment lost 9 bases and the V segment lost 6 bases, leaving 9 bases of the junction unmatched. This CDR3 comprises 12 residues. Germline lookup yields CDR1 SQVTM and CDR2 ANQGSEA. The CDR3 DNA sequence: TGCAGCGTCCAAAGGGACAGGGACGGGCAGTACTTC. This translates into CSVQRDRDGQYF.

This chain uses TRBV14 with TRBJ2-5; D is perhaps TRBD2 (5 bases). The germline gives CDR1 SGHDN, CDR2 FVKESK. The CDR3 consists of 16 residues. Trimming cost V 4 bases and J 11 bases, with 26 bases left between them. Here the CDR3 DNA reads TGTGCCAGCAGCCTCAACTCGGGGATTTATACTAATGAGCAGTACTTC. Its translation: CASSLNSGIYTNEQYF.

This clonotype was found many times. This chain's CDR3 is CASPLGTYTDTQYF. The CDR3 region has the DNA TGTGCCAGCCCTCTAGGGACGTACACAGATACGCAGTATTTT. The J gene is TRBJ2-3, the V gene TRBV27; the D call may be TRBD1 or TRBD2 (5 bases each). The CDR3 runs 14 residues. The V gene's germline CDR1 is MNHEY and CDR2 SMNVEV (reference sequence). V was clipped by 8 bases and J by 2 bases, with 14 bases between them.

J is TRBJ2-1 and V is TRBV5-1; TRBD2 agrees at 8 bases. This CDR3 is 15 amino acids long. Germline CDR1 and CDR2: SGHRS and YFSETQ. V dropped 4 bases and J dropped 7; count of bases not matched to a gene: 10. As DNA, the CDR3 is TGCGCCAGCAGCCAAACTAGCGGAGCCCGGAATGAGCAGTTCTTC. Its translation is CASSQTSGARNEQFF.

This clonotype has just a few counts. The V gene is TRBV20-1, the J gene TRBJ1-2; D may be TRBD1 (5 bases). Germline CDR1 reads DFQATT; CDR2 reads SNEGSKA (reference sequence). V lost 1 base, J lost 6 bases, and 15 bases lay in between. The CDR3 is made up of 14 amino acids. The CDR3 loop reads CSARVRGPFDGYTF. CDR3 nucleotide sequence: TGCAGTGCTAGAGTAAGGGGCCCCTTCGATGGCTACACCTTC.

The chain carries TRBV20-1 and TRBJ2-7; 11 bases are shared with TRBD1. V gave up 6 bases and J gave up 3 bases; unmatched junction bases: 7. Germline V gene data show CDR1 as DFQATT and CDR2 as SNEGSKA (reference sequence). The CDR3 is 14 amino acids. CDR3 DNA: TGCAGTGCGGAACGGACAGGGGGCTTCTACGAGCAGTACTTC. Translation gives CSAERTGGFYEQYF.

This clonotype has a handful of counts. The chain uses TRBV7-2 and TRBJ2-3, with a possible D match to TRBD2 (6 bases). CDR1 is SGHTA, CDR2 FQGNSA, per germline. This CDR3 spans 15 amino acids. V was cut by 2 bases and J by 4 bases, with 13 bases left in between. The CDR3 nucleotides are TGTGCCAGCAGCTTACTGGGAGGCTCCCCAGATACGCAGTATTTT. Translated: CASSLLGGSPDTQYF.

V is TRBV5-1 and J is TRBJ2-5; 11 bases agree with TRBD1. The last part of the DNA fits TRBJ2-7 better; the J call may be wrong. CDR1 and CDR2 (germline): SGHRS, YFSETQ. The CDR3 is 16 residues long. Written as DNA, the CDR3 is TGCGCCAGCAGCTTGTCCTGGACAGGGGGCAAGGACGAGCAGTACTTC. Protein sequence: CASSLSWTGGKDEQYF.

Ten or more counts support this clonotype. The rearrangement uses TRBV30 and TRBJ2-3; 9 positions agree with TRBD2. V trimming: 8 bases; J trimming: 4 bases; junction bases outside the gene matches: 13. The CDR3 has 15 amino acids. The germline gives CDR1 GTSNPN, CDR2 SVGIG (reference sequence). CDR3 residues: CARSEAGGPADTQYF. The CDR3 DNA reads TGTGCCCGATCGGAAGCGGGAGGACCCGCAGATACGCAGTATTTT.

V usage is TRBV4-1 and J usage is TRBJ1-1; 9 bases are shared with TRBD1. V was clipped by 4 bases and J by 1 base; unmatched bases: 4. CDR1 and CDR2 from the germline V gene are MGHRA and YSYEKL. The CDR3 length is 15 residues. The CDR3: CASSPLQGANTEAFF. CDR3 in DNA: TGCGCCAGCAGCCCATTACAGGGGGCGAACACTGAAGCTTTCTTT.

The genes are TRBV14 and TRBJ1-2, with a possible D match to TRBD1 (5 bases). This CDR3 spans 15 amino acids. Trimming pared 0 bases from V and 2 bases from J, leaving 10 bases between. The germline CDR1 and CDR2 sequences are SGHDN and FVKESK. CDR3 sequence: CASSQDGGMNYGYTF. Here the CDR3 DNA reads TGTGCCAGCAGCCAAGATGGGGGGATGAACTATGGCTACACCTTC.

This chain links TRBV27 with TRBJ1-2, with 9 bases lining up with TRBD1. CDR3 size: 15 residues. CDR1 is MNHEY and CDR2 is SMNVEV in the germline V gene (reference sequence). Unmatched junction bases numbered 8, after V lost 0 bases and J lost 9 bases. The CDR3 protein is CASSLSYTGGASYTF. The CDR3 bases are TGTGCCAGCAGTTTATCGTACACAGGGGGCGCGAGCTACACCTTC.